This T cell receptor (beta chain) was recorded in a study of cytomegalovirus exposure and HLA in healthy donors. Findings and caveats of the study: Previously analyzed data showed that most TCR beta V segments were productive at a frequency of about 87% or about 30%. The authors excluded some V segments, including TRBV6-2 and TRBV6-3, as indistinguishable. CMV antigen specificity of a few CMV-associated chains was confirmed in vitro. Analysis performed later found 15,000 or so TCR beta sequences associated with HLA alleles at 0.05 false discovery rate.

Comment on this clone: The target antigen is unknown.

13 Jbeta primers and 60 Vbeta primers were used for the PCR. Libraries were prepared by immunoSEQ multiplex PCR; TCRdb keeps only in-frame clonotypes and omits some of them. The table records about 80,000 clones, roughly 80% of them present only once. CDR3 length equals 17 residues. Trimming shortened V by 3 bases and J by 5 bases, and 22 bases separated the two germline ends. The germline CDR1 and CDR2 sequences are SGHTA and FQGNSA. Specimen: PBMCs. The clonotype comes from a human donor in good health. The J gene is TRBJ1-1, the V gene TRBV7-2, with a weak D call TRBD1 (6 bases). CDR3 bases: TGTGCCAGCAGCTTGAATCCGGGCCGCCAGGGGTGGACTGAAGCTTTCTTT. This encodes CASSLNPGRQGWTEAFF.